This T cell receptor (beta chain) emerged from a study of T cells in Graves' hyperthyroidism and ophthalmopathy. Overall study findings and caveats: The majority of expanded thyroid clonotypes above 0.001 also appeared in blood.

Criteria for exclusion of patients were uncontrolled infection, other autoimmune disease, pregnancy or lactation. Together with thyroid ultrasound, orbital computed tomography, serum thyroxine and TRAb, clinical symptoms were used for diagnoses. The germline gives CDR1 SEHNR, CDR2 FQNEAQ (reference sequence). The V and J ends lost 5 bases and 4 bases respectively, with 17 bases between them. The CDR3 sequence is 15 residues long. Regions amplified from RNA transcripts were the TCR beta CDR3 regions. The HTBI primer set drove a first-round RT-PCR of the TCR CDR3. TCRdb reprocessed the multiplex PCR reads via MiXCR and lists one record per CDR3 protein. The sample lists roughly 580,000 distinct CDR3 sequences; around 45% were seen once. Comment on this clonotype: As yet, its antigen is unknown. Possible read error: a much larger clone is one base away.

The chain carries TRBV7-9 and TRBJ1-2, with D perhaps TRBD1 (6 bases). The source material was peripheral blood or thyroid tissue (not recorded which). This receptor was obtained from a woman aged 18-29 years with Graves' hyperthyroidism. As DNA, the CDR3 is TGTGCCAGCAGCCCTGGACAGTGGACTGGCTATGGCTACACCTTC. Translating gives CASSPGQWTGYGYTF.